This T cell receptor beta chain was sequenced during a study of blood T cell repertoires in COVID-19. Across the whole study: There were acute and convalescent COVID-19 samples, and they came from the United States, Italy and Spain. From T cells, B-cell-depleted T cells, or PBMCs came the material, which was cDNA or gDNA.

Membership in each cohort depended on participant-reported clinical history. Up to 2 weeks before entering the study, exposed participants had met a COVID-19 case. The protocol was immunoSEQ multiplex PCR, while the TCRdb copy is restricted to in-frame clones and leaves out a portion. The repertoire holds 250,000 to 300,000 clones, with approximately 78% as singletons. Germline V lookup: CDR1 SGHTA, CDR2 FQGNSA. Trimming cost V 5 bases and J 0 bases; bases outside gene matches: 4. This CDR3 has 15 amino acids. The chain recombines TRBV7-2 with TRBJ2-7, with 10 bases fitting TRBD2. Material for sequencing was PBMCs or T cells enriched from blood (not recorded which). The clonotype comes from a man aged 40-49 years who had been exposed to COVID-19. The DNA of the CDR3 is TGTGCCAGCAGCACCCGACTAGCGGGCTCCTACGAGCAGTACTTC. The encoded protein is CASSTRLAGSYEQYF.